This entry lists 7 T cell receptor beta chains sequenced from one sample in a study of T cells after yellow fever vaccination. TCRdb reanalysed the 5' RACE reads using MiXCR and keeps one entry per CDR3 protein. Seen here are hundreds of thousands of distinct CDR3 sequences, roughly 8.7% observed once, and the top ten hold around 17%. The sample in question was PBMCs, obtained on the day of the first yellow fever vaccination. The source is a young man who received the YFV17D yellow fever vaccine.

CDR3 protein: CASSDTGTANEKLFF. In DNA form, the CDR3 reads TGTGCCAGCAGTGATACCGGGACGGCGAATGAAAAACTGTTTTTT. The J gene is TRBJ1-4, the V gene TRBV25-1, with D perhaps TRBD1 (5 bases). CDR3 size: 15 residues. Trimming shortened V by 3 bases and J by 5 bases, and 13 bases separated the two germline ends. CDR1 MGHDK and CDR2 SYGVNS come from the germline V gene. The variable domain in full, with the rest retrieved from reference TRBV25-1 and TRBJ1-4, is EADIYQTPRYLVIGTGKKITLECSQTMGHDKMYWYQQDPGMELHLIHYSYGVNSTEKGDLSSESTVSRIRTEHFPLTLESARPSHTSQYLCASSDTGTANEKLFFGSGTQLSVL.

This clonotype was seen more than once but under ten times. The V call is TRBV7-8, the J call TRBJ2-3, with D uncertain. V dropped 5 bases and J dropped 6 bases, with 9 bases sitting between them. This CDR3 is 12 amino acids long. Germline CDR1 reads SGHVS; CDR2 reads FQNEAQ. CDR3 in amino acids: CASSRHVDTQYF. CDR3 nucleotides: TGTGCCAGCAGCCGCCATGTTGATACGCAGTATTTT.

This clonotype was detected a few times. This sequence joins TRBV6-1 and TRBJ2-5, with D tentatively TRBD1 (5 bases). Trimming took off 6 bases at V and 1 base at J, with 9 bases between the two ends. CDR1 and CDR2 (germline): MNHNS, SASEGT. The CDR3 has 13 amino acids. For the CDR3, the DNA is TGTGCCAGCAGAATGACAGTCCAAGAGACCCAGTACTTC. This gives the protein CASRMTVQETQYF.

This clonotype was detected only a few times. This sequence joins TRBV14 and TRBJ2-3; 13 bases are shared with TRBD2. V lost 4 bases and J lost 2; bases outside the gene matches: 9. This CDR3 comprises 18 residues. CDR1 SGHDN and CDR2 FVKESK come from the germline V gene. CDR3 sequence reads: CASSPGLAGTRPTDTQYF. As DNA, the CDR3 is TGTGCCAGCAGCCCGGGACTAGCGGGGACACGCCCCACAGATACGCAGTATTTT.

The CDR3 is CASSRQGLSSGNGNTIYF. For the CDR3, the DNA is TGTGCCAGCAGCCGACAGGGGCTTAGCTCTGGAAACGGCAACACCATATATTTT. The gene calls are TRBV4-2 and TRBJ1-3, with TRBD1 matching over 8 bases. After removal of 4 bases from V and 7 bases from J, the junction contained 18 bases not matched to a gene. Looked up from germline, CDR1 is LGHNA and CDR2 is YNFKEQ. The CDR3 extends over 18 amino acids.

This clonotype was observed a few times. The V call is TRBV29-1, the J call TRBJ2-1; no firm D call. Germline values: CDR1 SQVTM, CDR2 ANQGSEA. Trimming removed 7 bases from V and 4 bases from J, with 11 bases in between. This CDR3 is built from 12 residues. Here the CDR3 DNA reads TGCAGCGCTCGAGCTACTTACAATGAGCAGTTCTTC. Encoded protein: CSARATYNEQFF.

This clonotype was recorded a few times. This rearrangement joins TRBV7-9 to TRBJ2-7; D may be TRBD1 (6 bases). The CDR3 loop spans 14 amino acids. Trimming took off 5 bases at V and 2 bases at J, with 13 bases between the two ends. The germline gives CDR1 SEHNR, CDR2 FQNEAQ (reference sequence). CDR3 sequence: CASSPAAGAYEQYV. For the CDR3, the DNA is TGTGCCAGCAGCCCCGCCGCAGGGGCCTACGAGCAGTACGTC.